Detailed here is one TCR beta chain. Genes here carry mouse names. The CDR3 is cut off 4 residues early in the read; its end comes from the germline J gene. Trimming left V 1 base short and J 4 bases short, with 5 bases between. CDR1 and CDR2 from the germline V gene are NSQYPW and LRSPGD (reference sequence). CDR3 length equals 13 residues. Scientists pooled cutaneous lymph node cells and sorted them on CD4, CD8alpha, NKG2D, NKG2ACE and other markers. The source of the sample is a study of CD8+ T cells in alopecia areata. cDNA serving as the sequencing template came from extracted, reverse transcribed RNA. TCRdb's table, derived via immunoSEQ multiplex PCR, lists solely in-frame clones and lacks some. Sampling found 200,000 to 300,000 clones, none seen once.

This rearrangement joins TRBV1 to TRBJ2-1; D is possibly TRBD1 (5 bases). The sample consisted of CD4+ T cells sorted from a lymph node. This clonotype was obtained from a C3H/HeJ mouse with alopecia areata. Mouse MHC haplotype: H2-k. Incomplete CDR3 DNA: TGCACCTGCAGTGCAGGGACATATGCT. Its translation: CTCSAGTYA. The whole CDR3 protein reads CTCSAGTYAEQFF.